A selection of T cell receptor beta chains follows, all from one sample in a study of blood T cell repertoires in COVID-19. TCRdb's copy holds only in-frame clones and misses some; the assay was immunoSEQ multiplex PCR. This table holds some 190,000 clones, 82% found once. The sequencing input was peripheral blood. Source of these receptors: a woman aged 55-69 years with COVID-19, enrolled during active disease. Each CDR3 is given with its conserved first and last residue. D genes are given only for firm matches. A row's size may be missing; if present it is once, few, many or a size class.

j_call d_call clone_size v_call cdr3_aa cdr3_nt
TRBJ2-2 TRBD1 - TRBV19 CASSTQGQGRSGELFF TGTGCCAGTAGTACCCAGGGACAGGGAAGGTCCGGGGAGCTGTTTTTT
TRBJ1-6 TRBD1 - TRBV4-1 CASSQVSPGQHNSPLHF TGCGCCAGCAGCCAAGTGTCTCCGGGACAGCATAATTCACCCCTCCACTTT
TRBJ2-3 TRBD2 many TRBV4-2 CASSQRGTSGSTDTQYF TGTGCCAGCAGCCAAAGAGGGACTAGCGGGAGCACAGATACGCAGTATTTT
TRBJ2-5 - - TRBV2 CASSELETQYF TGTGCCAGCAGTGAACTTGAGACCCAGTACTTC
TRBJ1-2 TRBD1 - TRBV5-4 CASSTDRGSGYTF TGTGCCAGCAGCACTGACAGGGGGTCCGGCTACACCTTC
TRBJ2-5 TRBD2 few TRBV19 CASSISGGQETQYF TGTGCCAGTAGTATTAGCGGGGGACAAGAGACCCAGTACTTC
TRBJ2-2 - - TRBV11-2 CASSHRVGGVGTGELFF TGTGCCAGCAGCCACCGCGTGGGCGGGGTGGGCACCGGGGAGCTGTTTTTT
TRBJ2-5 - - TRBV4-3 CASSQDRLGWKTQYF TGCGCCAGCAGCCAAGATCGACTAGGGTGGAAGACCCAGTACTTC
TRBJ1-3 - - TRBV6-2/TRBV6-3 CASSLAGVVRSGNTIYF TGTGCCAGCAGTTTGGCGGGGGTGGTGCGTTCTGGAAACACCATATATTTT
TRBJ1-5 - - TRBV6-1 CASSEAGSFGKPQHF TGTGCCAGCAGTGAAGCAGGGAGTTTTGGTAAGCCCCAGCATTTT
TRBJ2-7 - - TRBV5-1 CASSFMGGLTYEQYF TGCGCCAGCAGCTTCATGGGCGGGTTAACCTACGAGCAGTACTTC